This is a list of T cell receptor beta chains from one sample in a study of blood T cell repertoires in COVID-19. Assay: immunoSEQ multiplex PCR; the TCRdb copy retains only in-frame clones and omits some. The table includes some 30,000 clones, about 79% detected once. The source material was peripheral blood. The receptors were sampled from a human donor in a cohort sampled during active COVID-19. The CDR3 runs from the conserved cysteine through the conserved F or W. A D gene is named only where the DNA matches it firmly. Size is omitted from some rows. Given values are once, few, many or a class for expanded clones.

TGCGCCAGCAGCCAAGATCTATCAGGGCGCAATCAGCCCCAGCATTTT | CASSQDLSGRNQPQHF | 16 | - | TRBJ1-5 | TRBV4-1 | -
TGTGCCAGCAGTTCCGGGACTTTCTCCTACAATGAGCAGTTCTTC | CASSSGTFSYNEQFF | 15 | few | TRBJ2-1 | TRBV6-2/TRBV6-3 | -
TGTGCCAGCAGTGTAGGGAGGACTAGCGGGGGTTTGCAGTACTTC | CASSVGRTSGGLQYF | 15 | - | TRBJ2-5 | TRBV2 | TRBD2
TGCAGCGTGCAGAAAGGGGGCAATGAGCAGTTCTTC | CSVQKGGNEQFF | 12 | - | TRBJ2-1 | TRBV29-1 | -
TGTGCCAGCACTCCTGACCTCCGGGACAGGGGGACAGATACGCAGTATTTT | CASTPDLRDRGTDTQYF | 17 | - | TRBJ2-3 | TRBV7-8 | TRBD1
TGTGCCAGCAGCCCTACGGGGTATGGCTACACCTTC | CASSPTGYGYTF | 12 | - | TRBJ1-2 | TRBV13 | -
TGTGCCAGCAGTTACGGGCCCATCCAAACTGAAGCTTTCTTT | CASSYGPIQTEAFF | 14 | - | TRBJ1-1 | TRBV6-5 | -
TGTGCCAGCAGCGCCTCTCAGGGAGGAAACGAAAAACTGTTTTTT | CASSASQGGNEKLFF | 15 | - | TRBJ1-4 | TRBV7-9 | -
TGCGCCAGCAAACAAAACCCAAGCTCTGGGGCCAACGTCCTGACTTTC | CASKQNPSSGANVLTF | 16 | - | TRBJ2-6 | TRBV5-1 | -
TGTGCCAGCAGAAGTCGGGGAAACACCGGGGAGCTGTTTTTT | CASRSRGNTGELFF | 14 | - | TRBJ2-2 | TRBV19 | -
TGCGCCAGCAGCTTGATCGCAGGGGGAGGTGGGCAGTATTTT | CASSLIAGGGGQYF | 14 | - | TRBJ2-3 | TRBV5-1 | -
TGTGCCAGCCCGGGACAGTCATACAATGAGCAGTTCTTC | CASPGQSYNEQFF | 13 | - | TRBJ2-1 | TRBV6-5 | TRBD1
TGTGCCAGCAGCTTACAGGGGAGCAATCAGCCCCAGCATTTT | CASSLQGSNQPQHF | 14 | - | TRBJ1-5 | TRBV7-9 | -
TGTGCCAGCAGCCAAGATTCGGGGGGCGCCGACACCGGGGAGCTGTTTTTT | CASSQDSGGADTGELFF | 17 | few | TRBJ2-2 | TRBV4-2 | -
TGTGCCAGCAGCTTGGGACAGGGGTCAACTAATGAAAAACTGTTTTTT | CASSLGQGSTNEKLFF | 16 | - | TRBJ1-4 | TRBV7-2 | TRBD1
TGTGCCAGCAGCGGAAGCGGGGGGTACAATGAGCAGTTCTTC | CASSGSGGYNEQFF | 14 | - | TRBJ2-1 | TRBV9 | TRBD2
TGTGCCAGCAGCTTGGAATCGTGGGGCCGTCTCTCCTACGAGCAGTACTTC | CASSLESWGRLSYEQYF | 17 | - | TRBJ2-7 | TRBV5-6 | -
TGTGCCAGCAGCTCACAGGGATTTGGCTACACCTTC | CASSSQGFGYTF | 12 | few | TRBJ1-2 | TRBV7-9 | -
TGTGCCAGCAGCTCCGGACAGGGGGTATACAATGAGCAGTTCTTC | CASSSGQGVYNEQFF | 15 | once | TRBJ2-1 | TRBV7-2 | TRBD1
TGTGCCAGCAGCCAATCGTGGGCGGAAAAACTGTTTTTT | CASSQSWAEKLFF | 13 | - | TRBJ1-4 | TRBV16 | -
TGTGCCAGCAGCTGGTCGGACAGGGGTGAGCAGTTCTTC | CASSWSDRGEQFF | 13 | few | TRBJ2-1 | TRBV7-9 | TRBD1
TGTGCCAGCTCACCACGGAGCGGGATTAGTAGGAATACGCAGTATTTT | CASSPRSGISRNTQYF | 16 | - | TRBJ2-3 | TRBV18 | TRBD2
TGTGCCAGTACCGTGACTAGCGGGGTCGGGGAGCAGTTCTTC | CASTVTSGVGEQFF | 14 | - | TRBJ2-1 | TRBV19 | TRBD2
TGTGCCAGCAGCCTGACAGGGGCGCAATATGGCTACACCTTC | CASSLTGAQYGYTF | 14 | - | TRBJ1-2 | TRBV5-6 | TRBD1
TGTGCCAGCAGCTTAATGCAGGGGGGTACCTACGAGCAGTACTTC | CASSLMQGGTYEQYF | 15 | once | TRBJ2-7 | TRBV11-1 | -
TGCGCCAGCAGCCAAGATTGGGGCCAGGCTAGGGGAAAACTGTTTTTT | CASSQDWGQARGKLFF | 16 | many | TRBJ1-4 | TRBV4-1 | -
TGTGCCAGTAGTATAGATCGGGTGGGGCCCTACGAGCAGTACTTC | CASSIDRVGPYEQYF | 15 | - | TRBJ2-7 | TRBV19 | -
TGTGCCAGTAGTATCCAGGGGGCCTACGAGCAGTACTTC | CASSIQGAYEQYF | 13 | - | TRBJ2-7 | TRBV19 | TRBD1
TGTGCCAGCAGAGCACGGACAGAGCAAGAGACCCAGTACTTC | CASRARTEQETQYF | 14 | once | TRBJ2-5 | TRBV6-5 | -
TGTGCCAGCAGTAGAGACAGACATGGCTACACCTTC | CASSRDRHGYTF | 12 | - | TRBJ1-2 | TRBV6-5 | -
TGTGCCAGCAGTTCAGGGGGAAACGAGCAGTACTTC | CASSSGGNEQYF | 12 | - | TRBJ2-7 | TRBV13 | TRBD1
TGTGCCAGCAGTGAAAATACCCAGGGCACCCTAAACTATGGCTACACCTTC | CASSENTQGTLNYGYTF | 17 | - | TRBJ1-2 | TRBV6-4 | -
TGTGCCAGCAGTAGGGGTGATACTAATGAAAAACTGTTTTTT | CASSRGDTNEKLFF | 14 | once | TRBJ1-4 | TRBV28 | -
TGTGCCAGCAGCAAAGAGGGGGGGAGGCAGCCCCAGCATTTT | CASSKEGGRQPQHF | 14 | - | TRBJ1-5 | TRBV21-1 | -
TGTGCCAGCAGCTTAGCGGCGGGGGACAAAGGGGATACGCAGTATTTT | CASSLAAGDKGDTQYF | 16 | - | TRBJ2-3 | TRBV7-9 | -
TGCGCCAGCAGCCCTCCGGGACTTAGCTCCTACGAGCAGTACTTC | CASSPPGLSSYEQYF | 15 | few | TRBJ2-7 | TRBV4-1 | -
TGTGCCAGCAGTCCCCGAGGGAGCGAGGTCTACAATGAGCAGTTCTTC | CASSPRGSEVYNEQFF | 16 | - | TRBJ2-1 | TRBV27 | -
TGTGCCAGCAGTGAAGGGTCTAGCGGGGTTTACAATGAGCAGTTCTTC | CASSEGSSGVYNEQFF | 16 | - | TRBJ2-1 | TRBV2 | TRBD2
TGCGCCAGCAGCCCGGGGACAGGGGGCACTGAAGCTTTCTTT | CASSPGTGGTEAFF | 14 | - | TRBJ1-1 | TRBV5-1 | TRBD1
TGTGCCAGCAGCTTTCCGACCGGGGAGCTGTTTTTT | CASSFPTGELFF | 12 | - | TRBJ2-2 | TRBV7-9 | -
TGTGCCAGCAGTCCGTTGGGGGTGGGGAGGGGCAAAAACATTCAGTACTTC | CASSPLGVGRGKNIQYF | 17 | - | TRBJ2-4 | TRBV27 | TRBD2
TGTGCCAGTAGCCAGATGACTAGCGGGGCCTACGAGCAGTACTTC | CASSQMTSGAYEQYF | 15 | - | TRBJ2-7 | TRBV19 | TRBD2
TGTGCCAGCAGTTACATCAGCGGGGTAGAGACCCAGTACTTC | CASSYISGVETQYF | 14 | - | TRBJ2-5 | TRBV6-6 | TRBD2
TGCGCCAGCAGCTTGATCTCAGGTGGGCACTACGAGCAGTACTTC | CASSLISGGHYEQYF | 15 | - | TRBJ2-7 | TRBV5-1 | -
TGCGCCAGCAGCCAGGAAGGTGTGCCAGGGACCTACAATGAGCAGTTCTTC | CASSQEGVPGTYNEQFF | 17 | - | TRBJ2-1 | TRBV4-3 | -
TGTGCCACCAACCCTAATCCTTGGGGCAGGGAAAGTCGTAACGAGCAGTACTTC | CATNPNPWGRESRNEQYF | 18 | - | TRBJ2-7 | TRBV24-1 | -
TGCGCCAGCAGCCCAGGACACTACGAGCAGTACTTC | CASSPGHYEQYF | 12 | - | TRBJ2-7 | TRBV5-1 | -
TGTGCCAGCAGCTTAGACAGGGGGGGAAATGAGCAGTTCTTC | CASSLDRGGNEQFF | 14 | - | TRBJ2-1 | TRBV7-2 | -
TGTGCCAGCAGCCGGGACTTAGACCACGAGCAGTTCTTC | CASSRDLDHEQFF | 13 | - | TRBJ2-1 | TRBV5-4 | -
TGTGCCAGCAGCCAAGGACAGGGCAGGTCGTTAGTGGCCCAGCATTTT | CASSQGQGRSLVAQHF | 16 | - | TRBJ1-5 | TRBV4-2 | TRBD1
TGTGCCAGCAGCTTGGGGGGTGGGGACAGACCACTATCTAACTATGGCTACACCTTC | CASSLGGGDRPLSNYGYTF | 19 | - | TRBJ1-2 | TRBV5-5 | TRBD1
TGTGCCAGCAGTTACGCGAAGCCGAACACTGAAGCTTTCTTT | CASSYAKPNTEAFF | 14 | - | TRBJ1-1 | TRBV6-2/TRBV6-3 | -
TGTGCCAGTAGTATGCAGGGGGCTGGTGGAAACACCATATATTTT | CASSMQGAGGNTIYF | 15 | - | TRBJ1-3 | TRBV19 | TRBD1
TGTGCCAGCAGCCAAAGGGCGCGGGGGGGTCAAGAGACCCAGTACTTC | CASSQRARGGQETQYF | 16 | - | TRBJ2-5 | TRBV4-2 | TRBD2
TGTGCCAGCAGCGCGCCCTATAATTCACCCCTCCACTTT | CASSAPYNSPLHF | 13 | - | TRBJ1-6 | TRBV6-5 | -